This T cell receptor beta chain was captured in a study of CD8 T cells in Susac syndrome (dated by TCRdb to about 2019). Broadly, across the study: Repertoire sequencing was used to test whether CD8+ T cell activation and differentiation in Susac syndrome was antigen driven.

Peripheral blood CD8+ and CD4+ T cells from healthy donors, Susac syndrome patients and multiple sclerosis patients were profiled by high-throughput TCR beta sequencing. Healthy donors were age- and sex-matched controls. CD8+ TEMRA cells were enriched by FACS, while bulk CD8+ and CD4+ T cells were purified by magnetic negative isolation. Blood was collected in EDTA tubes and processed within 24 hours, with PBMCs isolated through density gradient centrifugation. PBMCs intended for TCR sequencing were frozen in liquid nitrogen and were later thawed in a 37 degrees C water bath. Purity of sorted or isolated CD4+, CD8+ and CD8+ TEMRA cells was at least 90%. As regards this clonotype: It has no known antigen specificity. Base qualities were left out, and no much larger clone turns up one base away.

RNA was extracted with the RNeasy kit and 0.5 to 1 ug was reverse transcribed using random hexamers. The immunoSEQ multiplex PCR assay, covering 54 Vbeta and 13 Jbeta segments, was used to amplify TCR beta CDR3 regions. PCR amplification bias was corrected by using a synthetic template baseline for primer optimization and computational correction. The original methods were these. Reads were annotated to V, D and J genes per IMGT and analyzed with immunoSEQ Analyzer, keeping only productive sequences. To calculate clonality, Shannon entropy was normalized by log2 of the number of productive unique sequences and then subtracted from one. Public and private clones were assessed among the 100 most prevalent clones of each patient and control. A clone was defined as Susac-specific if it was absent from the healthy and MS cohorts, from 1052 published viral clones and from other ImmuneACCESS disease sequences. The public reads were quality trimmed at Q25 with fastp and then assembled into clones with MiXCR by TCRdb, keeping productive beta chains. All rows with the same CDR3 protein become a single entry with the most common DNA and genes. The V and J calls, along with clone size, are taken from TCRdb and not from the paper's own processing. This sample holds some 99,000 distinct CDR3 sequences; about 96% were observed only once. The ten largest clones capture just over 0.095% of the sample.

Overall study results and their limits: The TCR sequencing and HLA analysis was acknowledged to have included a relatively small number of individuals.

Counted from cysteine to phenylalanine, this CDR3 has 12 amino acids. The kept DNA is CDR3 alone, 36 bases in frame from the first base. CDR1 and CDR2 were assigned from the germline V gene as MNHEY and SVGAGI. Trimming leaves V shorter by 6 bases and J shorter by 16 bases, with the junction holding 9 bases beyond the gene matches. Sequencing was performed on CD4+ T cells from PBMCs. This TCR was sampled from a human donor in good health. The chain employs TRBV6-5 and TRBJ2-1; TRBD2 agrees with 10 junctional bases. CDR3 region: CASSPSGGVGFF. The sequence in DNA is TGTGCCAGCAGCCCTAGCGGGGGTGTAGGATTCTTC.